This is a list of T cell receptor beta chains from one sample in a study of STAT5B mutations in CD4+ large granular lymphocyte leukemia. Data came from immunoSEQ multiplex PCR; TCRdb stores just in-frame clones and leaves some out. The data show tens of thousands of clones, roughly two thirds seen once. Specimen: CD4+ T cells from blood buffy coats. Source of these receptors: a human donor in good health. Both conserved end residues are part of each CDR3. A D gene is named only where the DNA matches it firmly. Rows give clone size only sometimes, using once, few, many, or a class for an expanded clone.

TGTGCCTGGGCTGGGACAGGGGGCTTCTACGAGCAGTACTTC,CAWAGTGGFYEQYF,TRBV30,TRBJ2-7,once,TRBD1
TGTGCCAGCACCGGACAGGGGAAGAGGGATGGCTACACCTTC,CASTGQGKRDGYTF,TRBV28,TRBJ1-2,-,TRBD1
TGTGCCAGCAGCAAACTCAACGAGCAGTACTTC,CASSKLNEQYF,TRBV7-9,TRBJ2-7,few,-
TGTGCCAGTAACCGACGACTAGCGGGGGGGCACAATGAGCAGTTCTTC,CASNRRLAGGHNEQFF,TRBV19,TRBJ2-1,-,TRBD2
TGTGCCAGTAGTAATTCCCAGGGGTCCCCCGGGGAGCTGTTTTTT,CASSNSQGSPGELFF,TRBV19,TRBJ2-2,-,-
TGTGCCAGCAGTTTCTGGACTAGGGGACACGAGCAGTACTTC,CASSFWTRGHEQYF,TRBV27,TRBJ2-7,-,TRBD2
TGTGCCAGCAGTTCAAGGGTAACAACTAATGAAAAACTGTTTTTT,CASSSRVTTNEKLFF,TRBV27,TRBJ1-4,-,-
TGTGCCAGCAGCGCCAGGGACGGGTCCTACGAGCAGTACTTC,CASSARDGSYEQYF,TRBV7-6,TRBJ2-7,few,-
TGTGCCAGTAGTCTCCCGAGGGATTATGGAAACACCATATATTTT,CASSLPRDYGNTIYF,TRBV19,TRBJ1-3,-,-
TGTGCCACCCGCGGACGGACCGCTAACTATGGCTACACCTTC,CATRGRTANYGYTF,TRBV27,TRBJ1-2,few,-
TGTGCCAGCAGACTACCGGGACTAGCAAGCGATGAGCAGTTCTTC,CASRLPGLASDEQFF,TRBV11-2,TRBJ2-1,-,TRBD2
TGTGCCAGCAGTGGGTGGCCCGACAGGGAGTTTGGAAACACCATATATTTT,CASSGWPDREFGNTIYF,TRBV6-1,TRBJ1-3,-,TRBD1
TGTGCCAGCAGCCCATCGGGATCTTCGGAGCAGTTCTTC,CASSPSGSSEQFF,TRBV7-9,TRBJ2-1,-,-
TGTGCCAGCAAGGAGCCTAGCTTCACCGACGAGCAGTACTTC,CASKEPSFTDEQYF,TRBV27,TRBJ2-7,-,-
TGTGCCTGGCGGACAGGGGCAAGCTCCTACGAGCAGTACTTC,CAWRTGASSYEQYF,TRBV30,TRBJ2-7,-,TRBD1
TGTGCCAGCAGTGAAGCGCTTCGGGGGGATACGCAGTATTTT,CASSEALRGDTQYF,TRBV6-1,TRBJ2-3,-,-
TGTGCCAGCAGCTTGGTTCAAGATTCTGGCTACACCTTC,CASSLVQDSGYTF,TRBV5-4,TRBJ1-2,-,-
TGTGCCAGCTCACCACCGGCTAGCGGGGGTTTGGACGAGCAGTACTTC,CASSPPASGGLDEQYF,TRBV18,TRBJ2-7,-,TRBD2
TGTGCCAGTAGTATAGGGAGGGGGACCCAAGAGACCCAGTACTTC,CASSIGRGTQETQYF,TRBV19,TRBJ2-5,-,-
TGTGCCAGCAGTGTGACAGTAAAGAACTACGAGCAGTACTTC,CASSVTVKNYEQYF,TRBV28,TRBJ2-7,-,-
TGTGCCAGCAGCCGGACCGGGGAGCTGTTTTTT,CASSRTGELFF,TRBV5-4,TRBJ2-2,-,-
TGTGCCAGCAGCCCGACAGGAGGGTACCAGCCCCAGCATTTT,CASSPTGGYQPQHF,TRBV6-5,TRBJ1-5,few,-
TGTGCCAGCAGCTTGGCAGCCGTGGCGGGCTACACCTTC,CASSLAAVAGYTF,TRBV7-2,TRBJ1-2,-,-
TGCGCCAGCAGCTTCTCACAGGGAGGGACTGAAGCTTTCTTT,CASSFSQGGTEAFF,TRBV5-1,TRBJ1-1,-,-
TGTGCCAGCGGGGGGGTTGGCTACAGGGAACGGCATGGCTACACCTTC,CASGGVGYRERHGYTF,TRBV6-6,TRBJ1-2,once,-
TGTGCCTGGAGCGCGCACAGCACAGATACGCAGTATTTT,CAWSAHSTDTQYF,TRBV30,TRBJ2-3,-,-
TGTGCCAGTAGTAGGAGCGGGGGGGCACATGAGCAGTTCTTC,CASSRSGGAHEQFF,TRBV19,TRBJ2-1,-,TRBD2
TGTGCCAGTAGTAGTCTGGCCGTAGGACACGGGGTCTACGAGCAGTACTTC,CASSSLAVGHGVYEQYF,TRBV19,TRBJ2-7,-,-
TGTGCCAGTAGTAACCGCCAGCTTGGTATATGGGAAAAACTGTTTTTT,CASSNRQLGIWEKLFF,TRBV19,TRBJ1-4,few,-
TGTGCCAGCAGTTTTTTTACTAGCGGGGCCGAGACCCAGTACTTC,CASSFFTSGAETQYF,TRBV6-6,TRBJ2-5,-,TRBD2
TGTGCCTGGAGTGGAGCTCGGGGGTTCTCCTACGAGCAGTACTTC,CAWSGARGFSYEQYF,TRBV30,TRBJ2-7,-,-
TGTGCCAGCAACTGGGGGGCCGGCTCTGATACGCAGTATTTT,CASNWGAGSDTQYF,TRBV9,TRBJ2-3,-,-
TGTGCCAGCAGCGAACAGGGGGGGAATCAGCCCCAGCATTTT,CASSEQGGNQPQHF,TRBV7-9,TRBJ1-5,few,TRBD1
TGTGCCAGCATACGGGACCTAGGGAATGAGCAGTTCTTC,CASIRDLGNEQFF,TRBV2,TRBJ2-1,once,-
TGTGCCAGCAGCCGTAGCGGGGGGAGCTACGAGCAGTACTTC,CASSRSGGSYEQYF,TRBV6-5,TRBJ2-7,few,TRBD2
TGTGCCAGCAGTTCTGGACAGGGAGGGTCCTTCTTC,CASSSGQGGSFF,TRBV6-1,TRBJ2-1,few,-
TGTGCCAGCAGCCAAGATAGTCTAGCGGCGAACACCGGGGAGCTGTTTTTT,CASSQDSLAANTGELFF,TRBV4-2,TRBJ2-2,-,TRBD2
TGTGCCACCCTCATGGTGGGGGGCGGCAATGAGCAGTTCTTC,CATLMVGGGNEQFF,TRBV19,TRBJ2-1,-,-
TGTGCCAGCAGCTATCCTAGCGCCGAGCAGTACTTC,CASSYPSAEQYF,TRBV9,TRBJ2-7,-,-
TGTGCCAGCAGAGTAGATCGGTCCAGCGTCTATGGCTACACCTTC,CASRVDRSSVYGYTF,TRBV7-2,TRBJ1-2,few,-
TGTGCCAGCAGCTTAGAAAGGGTCGGGTCGGGCTATGGCTACACCTTC,CASSLERVGSGYGYTF,TRBV7-8,TRBJ1-2,-,-
TGTGCCAGCCAATACACAGATACGCAGTATTTT,CASQYTDTQYF,TRBV6-1,TRBJ2-3,-,-
TGTGCCAGCAGCGTAGGAGGGGCTAACACCGGGGAGCTGTTTTTT,CASSVGGANTGELFF,TRBV9,TRBJ2-2,few,-
TGTGCCAGCAGTGACGCTGCAATGGCCAGACTCTATGGCTACACCTTC,CASSDAAMARLYGYTF,TRBV6-1,TRBJ1-2,-,-
TGTGCCAGTAGCGAACAGGGTTCCCTGAACACTGAAGCTTTCTTT,CASSEQGSLNTEAFF,TRBV19,TRBJ1-1,-,-
TGTGCCAGCAGACAAATGCCCCGGACAGGGAATGGCTACACCTTC,CASRQMPRTGNGYTF,TRBV28,TRBJ1-2,-,TRBD1
TGTGCCAGCAGAAGGGGGGCAGAGGGCGAGCAGTACTTC,CASRRGAEGEQYF,TRBV27,TRBJ2-7,-,-
TGTGCCTGGGGTCGCGGGGGTGGCAATGAAAAACTGTTTTTT,CAWGRGGGNEKLFF,TRBV30,TRBJ1-4,-,-
TGCGCCAGCAGCCAAGGTGAAACAGGGGCCTATGGCTACACCTTC,CASSQGETGAYGYTF,TRBV4-1,TRBJ1-2,-,TRBD1
TGTGCCAGCAGTATGGGCAGAAGCTATGGCTACACCTTC,CASSMGRSYGYTF,TRBV27,TRBJ1-2,-,-
TGTGCCAGCAGCTTTCGGCTTGAGGATACGCAGTATTTT,CASSFRLEDTQYF,TRBV11-2,TRBJ2-3,-,-
TGTGCCTGGAGGGCCGGGGCCACTGAAGCTTTCTTT,CAWRAGATEAFF,TRBV30,TRBJ1-1,few,-
TGTGCCTGGAGTGTTCTAGCGAACACTGAAGCTTTCTTT,CAWSVLANTEAFF,TRBV30,TRBJ1-1,few,-
TGTGTTTCTCGGGGGACAGGGGGCACTCAGCCCCAGCATTTT,CVSRGTGGTQPQHF,TRBV6-4,TRBJ1-5,-,TRBD1
TGTGCCAGCAGTGACTGGGCCTCTGGGGCCAACGTCCTGACTTTC,CASSDWASGANVLTF,TRBV2,TRBJ2-6,-,-
TGCAGCGTTGAGCAAGGGACTAGCGGGCCTCGAGAGACCCAGTACTTC,CSVEQGTSGPRETQYF,TRBV29-1,TRBJ2-5,-,TRBD2
TGTGCCAGTAGTACCCCCCCCGGGCCGCTAAGCACTGAAGCTTTCTTT,CASSTPPGPLSTEAFF,TRBV19,TRBJ1-1,-,-